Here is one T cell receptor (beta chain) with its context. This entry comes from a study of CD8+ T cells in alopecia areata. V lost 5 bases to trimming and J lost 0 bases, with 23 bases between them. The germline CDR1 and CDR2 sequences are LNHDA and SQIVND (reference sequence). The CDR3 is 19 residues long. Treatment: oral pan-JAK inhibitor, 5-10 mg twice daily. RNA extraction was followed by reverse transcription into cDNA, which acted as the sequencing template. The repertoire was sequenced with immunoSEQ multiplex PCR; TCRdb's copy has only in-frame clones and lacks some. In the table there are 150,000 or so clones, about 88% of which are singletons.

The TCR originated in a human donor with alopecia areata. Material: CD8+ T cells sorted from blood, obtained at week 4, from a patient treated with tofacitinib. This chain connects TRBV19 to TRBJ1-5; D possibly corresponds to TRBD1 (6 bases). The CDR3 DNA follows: TGTGCCAGTAGTGCCGACCGGGACAACCCCATGATTAGCAATCAGCCCCAGCATTTT. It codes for CASSADRDNPMISNQPQHF.